Following are 8 T cell receptor beta chains from one sample sequenced in a study of OX40 agonist ivuxolimab in advanced cancers. Only in-frame clones appear in the TCRdb table, and some are missing; sequencing was by immunoSEQ multiplex PCR. The sample comprises 82,000 or so clones, over 85% of which are singletons, and 0.65% rests with the top ten. The sequences come from CD4+ or CD8+ T cells sorted from blood, collected in a trial of the OX40 agonist ivuxolimab. Receptors originate from an adult with an advanced solid tumor such as melanoma, head and neck, liver or kidney cancer.

In its sample, this clone was seen once. The chain carries TRBV11-3 and TRBJ2-7; D is possibly TRBD1 (5 bases). The CDR3 covers 13 residues. V shed 1 base and J shed 4 bases, with 8 bases lying between them. Germline V gives CDR1 SGHNT, CDR2 YENEEA. Here the CDR3 DNA reads TGTGCCAGCAGCTTAGGGGGCCCGTACGAGCAGTACTTC. Residues: CASSLGGPYEQYF.

The rearrangement links TRBV11-3 to TRBJ2-1, with D maybe TRBD2 (6 bases). Looked up from germline, CDR1 is SGHNT and CDR2 is YENEEA. V was trimmed by 3 bases and J by 1 base, leaving 10 bases between them. CDR3 length: 15 residues. The DNA of the CDR3 is TGTGCCAGCAGCTTCGGGACTGCTTCCTACAATGAGCAGTTCTTC. Translated: CASSFGTASYNEQFF.

This sequence joins TRBV5-1 and TRBJ2-7, with TRBD1 as a possible D gene (8 bases). CDR3 length: 15 amino acids. The germline V gene has CDR1 SGHRS and CDR2 YFSETQ. With 4 bases removed from V and 5 bases from J, the gap between germline ends came to 19 bases. The CDR3 sequence is CASSRQLQGGNEQYF. The CDR3 DNA reads TGCGCCAGCAGCCGCCAGTTACAGGGGGGGAACGAGCAGTACTTC.

The chain employs TRBV18 and TRBJ1-1, with a possible D match to TRBD1 (6 bases). V was trimmed by 2 bases and J by 1 base, leaving 20 bases between them. This CDR3 comprises 18 residues. From germline, CDR1 is KGHSH and CDR2 LQKENI. CDR3 sequence (DNA): TGTGCCAGCTCACCATCGGCAGGGGAATGGTCGGGGAACACTGAAGCTTTCTTT. Translation: CASSPSAGEWSGNTEAFF.

V usage is TRBV6-1 and J usage is TRBJ2-4; TRBD1 or TRBD2 may be the D gene (7 bases each). CDR1 and CDR2 (germline): MNHNS, SASEGT. With 2 bases removed from V and 7 bases from J, the gap between germline ends came to 9 bases. This CDR3 is built from 13 residues. The CDR3 DNA reads TGTGCCAGCAGTGAACAGGGGGGGAACATTCAGTACTTC. It encodes CASSEQGGNIQYF.

The chain links TRBV5-4 to TRBJ2-7, with a possible D match to TRBD1 (6 bases). CDR3 size: 15 residues. Looked up from germline, CDR1 is SGHNT and CDR2 is YYREEE (reference sequence). The V end was cut by 4 bases, the J end by 0 bases, with 14 bases between. CDR3: CASSRRDTASYEQYF. Here the CDR3 DNA reads TGTGCCAGCAGCCGCAGGGACACAGCCTCCTACGAGCAGTACTTC.

J is TRBJ1-3 and V is TRBV30, with TRBD1 matching over 7 bases. The V gene end was trimmed by 4 bases and the J gene end by 0 bases; junction bases not matched to a gene: 12. This CDR3 has 17 residues. The germline V gene encodes CDR1 GTSNPN and CDR2 SVGIG (reference sequence). The CDR3 loop is CAWMKQPTGSSGNTIYF. The CDR3 nucleotides are TGTGCCTGGATGAAACAACCGACAGGGAGCTCTGGAAACACCATATATTTT. The complete variable domain, with remaining parts taken from reference TRBV30 and TRBJ1-3, reads SQTIHQWPATLVQPVGSPLSLECTVEGTSNPNLYWYRQAAGRGLQLLFYSVGIGQISSEVPQNLSASRPQDRQFILSSKKLLLSDSGFYLCAWMKQPTGSSGNTIYFGEGSWLTVV.

The genes are TRBV18 and TRBJ2-2, with TRBD2 identical over 7 bases. J gave up 3 bases and V 3 bases, and 7 bases lay outside the gene matches. CDR3 length: 16 residues. Germline loops: CDR1 KGHSH, CDR2 LQKENI. The CDR3 nucleotides are TGTGCCAGCTCACCGGTTCCGGGAGGCGACACCGGGGAGCTGTTTTTT. This encodes CASSPVPGGDTGELFF.